These T cell receptor beta chains were read from a single sample in a study of blood T cells in healthy people across ages. TCRdb reanalysed the 5' RACE reads using MiXCR and keeps one entry per CDR3 protein. Seen here are 1.5 million to 2 million distinct CDR3 sequences, about 39% observed once, and the top ten hold 20% to 25%. Sequenced material: blood. Receptors were obtained from a human donor in good health. The CDR3 runs from the conserved cysteine through the conserved F or W. D genes are given only for firm matches. Clone sizes are given selectively: once, few, many, or a class where the clone is expanded.

d_gene,j_gene,abundance,v_gene,CDR3aa,CDR3nt
-,TRBJ2-4,-,TRBV5-1,CASSLGGDLLAKNIQYF,TGCGCCAGCAGCTTGGGAGGGGATCTCCTAGCCAAAAACATTCAGTACTTC
-,TRBJ1-2,few,TRBV20-1,CRGTGVGYTF,TGCAGGGGAACAGGAGTAGGCTACACCTTC
-,TRBJ2-1,few,TRBV5-1,CASSLVGGAPQFF,TGCGCCAGCAGCTTGGTGGGGGGCGCACCCCAGTTCTTC
TRBD1,TRBJ1-2,-,TRBV2,CASRGQTESYGYTF,TGTGCCAGCAGGGGACAGACGGAGAGCTATGGCTACACCTTC
TRBD2,TRBJ2-5,-,TRBV29-1,CSGKAGAQETQYF,TGCAGCGGGAAAGCGGGGGCTCAAGAGACCCAGTACTTC
TRBD1,TRBJ1-2,few,TRBV12-3/TRBV12-4,CASSWGGDRGFNGYTF,TGTGCCAGCAGTTGGGGGGGGGACAGGGGATTCAATGGCTACACCTTC
-,TRBJ1-2,few,TRBV12-3/TRBV12-4,CASSFSESANYGYTF,TGTGCCAGCAGTTTTTCGGAATCAGCTAACTATGGCTACACCTTC
-,TRBJ2-7,-,TRBV20-1,CSASSPGHSYEQYF,TGCAGTGCTAGTTCACCGGGACACTCCTACGAGCAGTACTTC
TRBD2,TRBJ2-6,few,TRBV18,CASSPREGPMGANVLTF,TGTGCCAGCTCACCAAGGGAGGGACCGATGGGGGCCAACGTCCTGACTTTC
TRBD1,TRBJ2-3,-,TRBV27,CASSSGTGYTQYF,TGTGCCAGCAGCTCCGGGACAGGGTATACGCAGTATTTT
TRBD2,TRBJ2-5,-,TRBV7-2,CASSLYPGLLRETQYF,TGTGCCAGCAGCTTATATCCGGGACTACTTAGAGAGACCCAGTACTTC
TRBD1,TRBJ1-4,-,TRBV20-1,CSASDPGGTNEKLFF,TGCAGTGCCTCCGACCCAGGGGGGACTAATGAAAAACTGTTTTTT
-,TRBJ1-5,-,TRBV5-8,CASSSGTGTGPQHF,TGTGCCAGCAGCTCCGGGACCGGGACGGGACCCCAGCATTTT
TRBD1,TRBJ1-1,few,TRBV4-2,CASSQDSLQGARRAFF,TGTGCCAGCAGCCAAGATTCTCTGCAGGGGGCGCGGAGAGCTTTCTTT
TRBD1,TRBJ2-1,-,TRBV7-2,CASSLEVGQVYLFF,TGTGCCAGCAGCTTAGAAGTGGGACAGGTATATTTGTTCTTC
-,TRBJ1-2,-,TRBV24-1,CATSEYFGVGYTF,TGTGCCACCAGTGAATACTTCGGGGTCGGCTACACCTTC
-,TRBJ2-3,many,TRBV29-1,CSAVGHLGSPDTQYF,TGCAGCGCCGTGGGACATTTGGGGTCTCCAGATACGCAGTATTTT
-,TRBJ1-6,-,TRBV20-1,CSARDMGDSSPLHF,TGCAGTGCTAGAGATATGGGAGACAGTTCACCCCTCCACTTT
TRBD1,TRBJ1-3,-,TRBV6-5,CASSYGQEGNTIYF,TGTGCCAGCAGTTACGGACAGGAAGGAAACACCATATATTTT
-,TRBJ1-6,few,TRBV6-5,CASSRAAWGSPLHF,TGTGCCAGCAGTCGCGCCGCGTGGGGCTCACCCCTCCACTTT
TRBD2,TRBJ2-7,few,TRBV9,CASSQSLGGTEQYF,TGTGCCAGCAGCCAATCCTTGGGAGGGACCGAGCAGTACTTC
TRBD1,TRBJ1-6,-,TRBV6-5,CASSSGTAQRRNSPLHF,TGTGCCAGCAGTTCCGGGACAGCGCAAAGGCGTAATTCACCCCTCCACTTT
-,TRBJ1-4,-,TRBV7-9,CASRQTGEKLFF,TGTGCCAGCAGACAAACTGGTGAAAAACTGTTTTTT
TRBD1,TRBJ2-1,-,TRBV5-1,CASSPGQGGSYNEQFF,TGCGCCAGCAGCCCAGGACAGGGGGGCTCCTACAATGAGCAGTTCTTC
-,TRBJ2-5,-,TRBV2,CASSGIGGTAYKQYF,TGTGCCAGCAGTGGGATCGGCGGGACAGCCTACAAGCAGTACTTC
-,TRBJ1-2,-,TRBV7-3,CASSLTAGRGYTF,TGTGCCAGCAGCTTAACGGCAGGGCGAGGCTACACCTTC
TRBD1,TRBJ1-2,few,TRBV7-2,CASSADRMRYGGNTF,TGTGCCAGCAGCGCGGACAGGATGCGATATGGAGGAAACACCTTC
-,TRBJ1-6,-,TRBV6-2/TRBV6-3,CASSGGSPLHF,TGTGCCAGCTCCGGGGGATCACCCCTCCACTTT
-,TRBJ2-3,-,TRBV12-3/TRBV12-4,CASSSPGVLTDAQYF,TGTGCCAGCAGCTCCCCCGGAGTATTAACAGATGCGCAGTATTTT
TRBD2,TRBJ2-3,few,TRBV14,CASSQAFGRGKTDTQYF,TGTGCCAGCAGCCAGGCCTTTGGGCGGGGGAAGACAGATACGCAGTATTTT
-,TRBJ2-7,-,TRBV5-1,CASSLMTGMSEQYF,TGCGCCAGCAGCTTAATGACAGGCATGAGCGAGCAGTACTTC
-,TRBJ1-1,-,TRBV7-6,CASSFEPGAVTEAFF,TGTGCCAGCAGCTTCGAGCCAGGGGCGGTCACTGAAGCTTTCTTT
TRBD2,TRBJ2-1,once,TRBV5-1,CASQGTSETLGEQFF,TGCGCCAGCCAAGGAACTAGCGAGACTCTTGGAGAACAGTTCTTC
-,TRBJ2-1,-,TRBV24-1,CATSDPGRTSSYNEQFF,TGTGCCACCAGTGATCCCGGACGTACGTCCTCCTACAATGAGCAGTTCTTC
TRBD1,TRBJ2-3,many,TRBV20-1,CSVRDREADTQYF,TGCAGTGTCCGGGACAGGGAGGCAGATACGCAGTATTTT
-,TRBJ1-2,-,TRBV19,CASSIFEDLVKNYGYTF,TGTGCCAGTAGTATATTTGAGGACTTGGTCAAGAACTATGGCTACACCTTC
-,TRBJ2-7,few,TRBV20-1,CSAVDDLYSYEQYF,TGCAGTGCGGTAGACGACTTGTACTCCTACGAGCAGTACTTC
-,TRBJ1-6,-,TRBV5-1,CASSAANNSPLHF,TGCGCCAGCAGCGCAGCAAACAATTCACCCCTCCACTTT
-,TRBJ1-5,few,TRBV29-1,CSVQDSGQPQHF,TGCAGCGTGCAAGACAGTGGACAGCCCCAGCATTTT
-,TRBJ2-7,-,TRBV5-5,CASRPEGGSFYEQYF,TGTGCCAGCAGACCGGAGGGGGGGTCTTTTTACGAGCAGTACTTC
-,TRBJ1-2,many,TRBV6-2/TRBV6-3,CASSYSRHSPLLYGYTF,TGTGCCAGCAGTTACTCCCGGCATTCTCCCCTGCTCTATGGCTACACCTTC
TRBD1,TRBJ2-3,-,TRBV20-1,CSSPNRDRGHTQYF,TGCAGTTCCCCCAACCGGGACAGGGGACATACGCAGTATTTT
-,TRBJ2-7,-,TRBV4-3,CASSQEWTGYEQYF,TGCGCCAGCAGCCAAGAGTGGACGGGCTACGAGCAGTACTTC
-,TRBJ1-5,-,TRBV27,CASSTLTEIGTYLPQHF,TGTGCCAGCAGTACCCTGACAGAGATTGGGACCTATCTGCCCCAGCATTTT
-,TRBJ1-1,-,TRBV9,CASSGLDKNTEAFF,TGTGCCAGCAGCGGGCTCGATAAGAACACTGAAGCTTTCTTT
-,TRBJ2-2,-,TRBV6-2/TRBV6-3,CASSEARNTGELFF,TGTGCCAGCAGTGAGGCCCGGAACACCGGGGAGCTGTTTTTT
-,TRBJ2-7,-,TRBV7-9,CASSPPPGRYEQYF,TGTGCCAGCAGCCCACCACCTGGACGGTACGAGCAGTACTTC
TRBD1,TRBJ2-5,-,TRBV5-5,CASSLAGTGVLETQYF,TGTGCCAGCAGCTTAGCCGGGACAGGGGTGTTAGAGACCCAGTACTTC